One and the same sample provided the 12 T cell receptor beta chains below, sequenced in a study of T cells after posttransplantation cyclophosphamide. Some clones are missing from TCRdb's copy, which holds only in-frame ones; the method was immunoSEQ multiplex PCR. This sample carries just over 25,000 clones, none of them present only once. The sequencing input was PBMCs. All receptors derive from a man in his fifties or sixties in good health, CMV-negative, and a related stem cell transplant donor.

In its sample, this clone was seen many times. The V gene is TRBV5-1, the J gene TRBJ1-4; 7 bases agree with TRBD1. The CDR3 extends over 12 amino acids. CDR1 SGHRS and CDR2 YFSETQ come from the germline V gene. V dropped 5 bases and J dropped 5; count of bases not matched to a gene: 0. CDR3 amino acids: CASRTGNEKLFF. CDR3 sequence (DNA): TGCGCCAGCAGGACAGGGAATGAAAAACTGTTTTTT.

At least ten counts were recorded for this clone. The chain has TRBV25-1 and TRBJ1-2, with D uncertain. In germline, CDR1 is MGHDK, CDR2 SYGVNS. The CDR3 covers 13 residues. V lost 4 bases and J lost 2, with 8 bases in between. CDR3 in DNA: TGTGCCAGCAGTGGTTTCTCCAACTATGGCTACACCTTC. It encodes CASSGFSNYGYTF.

This clone was seen repeatedly, ten times or more. This chain uses TRBV2 with TRBJ2-3; D possibly corresponds to TRBD1 (8 bases). CDR1 is SNHLY, CDR2 FYNNEI, per germline. This CDR3 has 15 residues. With 6 bases removed from V and 3 bases from J, the gap between germline ends came to 16 bases. The CDR3 DNA follows: TGTGCCAGCAGCCTTAACAGGGGGGGAACAGATACGCAGTATTTT. It translates to CASSLNRGGTDTQYF.

At least ten counts were recorded for this clone. V is TRBV7-6 and J is TRBJ2-3; 8 bases are a match to TRBD2. Trimming at V came to 5 bases and at J to 1 base, leaving 8 bases not matched to a gene. The CDR3 loop spans 16 amino acids. Germline values: CDR1 SGHVS, CDR2 FNYEAQ. CDR3 amino acids: CASSVNPGGGTDTQYF. CDR3 DNA sequence: TGTGCCAGCAGCGTTAACCCCGGGGGGGGCACAGATACGCAGTATTTT.

The sample holds many counts of this clone. The chain carries TRBV27 and TRBJ2-3; maybe TRBD1 (6 bases). Germline V gene data show CDR1 as MNHEY and CDR2 as SMNVEV (reference sequence). This CDR3 contains 12 residues. The V and J ends lost 6 bases and 5 bases respectively, with 9 bases between them. CDR3 protein: CASSHREDTQYF. The CDR3 DNA is TGTGCCAGCAGCCACAGGGAAGATACGCAGTATTTT.

This clone was found many times. The V call is TRBV6-1, the J call TRBJ2-5; 10 bases fit TRBD1. The CDR3 runs 16 residues. Germline V CDR1 and CDR2: MNHNS, SASEGT. The trim removed 1 base at V and 1 base at J, leaving 3 bases unmatched. The CDR3 DNA is TGTGCCAGCAGTGAAGAGGGGACAGGGGTCCAAGAGACCCAGTACTTC. It translates to CASSEEGTGVQETQYF.

There are many counts of this clone. The chain uses TRBV5-1 and TRBJ1-4; a possible D gene is TRBD1 (6 bases). Germline CDR1 is SGHRS and CDR2 is YFSETQ. V dropped 1 base and J dropped 7 bases, with 11 bases sitting between them. The CDR3 length is 14 residues. This CDR3 is CASSLNQGSEKLFF. The CDR3 DNA reads TGCGCCAGCAGCTTGAATCAGGGGAGTGAAAAACTGTTTTTT.

This clone showed up many times. The chain carries TRBV5-4 and TRBJ2-5, with no clear D. CDR1 and CDR2 (germline): SGHNT, YYREEE (reference sequence). Trimming stripped 4 bases from V and 2 bases from J, with 9 bases between. This CDR3 comprises 13 residues. CDR3 in DNA: TGTGCCAGCAGCGGTGGGCCTCAAGAGACCCAGTACTTC. Translation: CASSGGPQETQYF.

This clone was seen at least ten times. The chain has TRBV28 and TRBJ1-2; 8 bases align to TRBD1. Germline V gene lookup returns CDR1 MDHEN and CDR2 SYDVKM. V shed 5 bases and J 2 bases; nucleotides not matched to a gene: 4. This CDR3 spans 14 amino acids. This CDR3 reads CASSPWTGNYGYTF. In DNA form, the CDR3 reads TGTGCCAGCAGTCCGTGGACAGGGAACTATGGCTACACCTTC.

This clone was seen at least ten times. V gene TRBV19 combines with J gene TRBJ2-5, with 14 bases fitting TRBD2. CDR1 LNHDA and CDR2 SQIVND come from the germline V gene (reference sequence). CDR3 length equals 18 residues. V was clipped by 5 bases and J by 1 base; unmatched bases: 9. CDR3 nucleotide sequence: TGTGCCAGTAGTCCACGACTAGCGGGAGGGCGCGTCCAAGAGACCCAGTACTTC. This gives the protein CASSPRLAGGRVQETQYF. Filled out from reference TRBV19 and TRBJ2-5, the complete variable domain reads DGGITQSPKYLFRKEGQNVTLSCEQNLNHDAMYWYRQDPGQGLRLIYYSQIVNDFQKGDIAEGYSVSREKKESFPLTVTSAQKNPTAFYLCASSPRLAGGRVQETQYFGPGTRLLVL.

In its sample, this clone was seen many times. V and J are TRBV7-9 and TRBJ1-2; TRBD1 matches at 7 bases. CDR1 is SEHNR, CDR2 FQNEAQ, per germline (reference sequence). The CDR3 runs 13 residues. The junction had 11 bases not matched to a gene; V was cut back by 8 bases and J by 8 bases. The CDR3 DNA reads as TGTGCCAGCCGCGGCGCCGACAGGGAGGGCTACACCTTC. It encodes CASRGADREGYTF. The whole variable domain, remainder taken from reference TRBV7-9 and TRBJ1-2, is DTGVSQNPRHKITKRGQNVTFRCDPISEHNRLYWYRQTLGQGPEFLTYFQNEAQLEKSRLLSDRFSAERPKGSFSTLEIQRTEQGDSAMYLCASRGADREGYTFGSGTRLTVV.

The sample holds many counts of this clone. The chain uses TRBV28 and TRBJ2-1; 16 positions match TRBD2. CDR3 size: 17 residues. Trimming cost V 4 bases and J 4 bases; bases outside gene matches: 4. Germline V gene sequence: CDR1 MDHEN, CDR2 SYDVKM. The CDR3 region has the DNA TGTGCCAGCAGTTCGCCGGGACTAGCGGGGGGGTACAATGAGCAGTTCTTC. Amino acid sequence: CASSSPGLAGGYNEQFF.